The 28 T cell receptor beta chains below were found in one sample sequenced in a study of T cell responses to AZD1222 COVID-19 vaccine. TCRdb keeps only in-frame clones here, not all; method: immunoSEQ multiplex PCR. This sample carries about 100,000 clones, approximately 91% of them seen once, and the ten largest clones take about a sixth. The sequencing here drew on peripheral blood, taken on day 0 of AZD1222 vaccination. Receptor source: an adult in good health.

The CDR3 nucleotides are TGTGCCAGCAGCTTTCTCGAGAACACCGGGGAGCTGTTTTTT. Translation: CASSFLENTGELFF. The chain employs TRBV7-9 and TRBJ2-2; no reliable D call. CDR3 length equals 14 residues. V shed 3 bases and J shed 1 base, with 6 bases lying between them. CDR1 and CDR2 from the germline V gene are SEHNR and FQNEAQ (reference sequence).

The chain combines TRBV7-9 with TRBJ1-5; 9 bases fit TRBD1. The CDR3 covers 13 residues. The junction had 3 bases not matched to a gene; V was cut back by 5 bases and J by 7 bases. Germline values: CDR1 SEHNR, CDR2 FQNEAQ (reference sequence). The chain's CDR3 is CASSGTGLQPQHF. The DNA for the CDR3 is TGTGCCAGCAGCGGGACAGGGTTGCAGCCCCAGCATTTT.

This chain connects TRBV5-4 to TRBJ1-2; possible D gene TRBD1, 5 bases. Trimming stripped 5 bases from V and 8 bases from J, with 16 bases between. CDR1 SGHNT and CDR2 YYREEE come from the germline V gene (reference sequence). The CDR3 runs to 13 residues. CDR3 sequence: CASSPQVEMGYTF. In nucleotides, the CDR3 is TGTGCCAGCAGTCCACAGGTGGAAATGGGCTACACCTTC. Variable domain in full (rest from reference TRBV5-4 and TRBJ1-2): ETGVTQSPTHLIKTRGQQVTLRCSSQSGHNTVSWYQQALGQGPQFIFQYYREEENGRGNFPPRFSGLQFPNYSSELNVNALELDDSALYLCASSPQVEMGYTFGSGTRLTVV.

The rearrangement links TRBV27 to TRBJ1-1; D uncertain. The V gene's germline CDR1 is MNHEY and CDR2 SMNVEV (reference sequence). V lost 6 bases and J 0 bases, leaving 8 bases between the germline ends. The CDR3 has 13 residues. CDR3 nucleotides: TGTGCCAGCAGAGAAATAGTGAACACTGAAGCTTTCTTT. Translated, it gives CASREIVNTEAFF.

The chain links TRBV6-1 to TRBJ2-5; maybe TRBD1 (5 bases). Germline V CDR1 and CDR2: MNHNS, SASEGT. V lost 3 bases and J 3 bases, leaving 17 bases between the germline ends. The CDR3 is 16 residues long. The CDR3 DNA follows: TGTGCCAGCAGTGACACTTGGGGCAGACGAGAAGAGACCCAGTACTTC. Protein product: CASSDTWGRREETQYF.

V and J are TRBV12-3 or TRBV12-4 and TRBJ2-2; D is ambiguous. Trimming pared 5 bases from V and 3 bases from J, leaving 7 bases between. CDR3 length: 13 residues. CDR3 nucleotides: TGTGCCAGCAGTCCAGAATACACCGGGGAGCTGTTTTTT. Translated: CASSPEYTGELFF.

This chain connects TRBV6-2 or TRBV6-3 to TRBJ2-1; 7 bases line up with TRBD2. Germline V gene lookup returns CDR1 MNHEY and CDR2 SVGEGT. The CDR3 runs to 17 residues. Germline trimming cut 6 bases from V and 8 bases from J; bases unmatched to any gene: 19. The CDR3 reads CASSHGTGTTKRDEQFF. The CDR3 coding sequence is TGTGCCAGCAGCCATGGAACCGGGACTACCAAAAGGGATGAGCAGTTCTTC.

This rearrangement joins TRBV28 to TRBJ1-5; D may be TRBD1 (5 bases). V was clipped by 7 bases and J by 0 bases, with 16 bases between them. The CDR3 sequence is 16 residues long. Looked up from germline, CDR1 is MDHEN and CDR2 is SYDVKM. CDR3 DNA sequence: TGTGCCAGCACCATAGGCGGGGGAGATAGCAATCAGCCCCAGCATTTT. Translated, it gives CASTIGGGDSNQPQHF.

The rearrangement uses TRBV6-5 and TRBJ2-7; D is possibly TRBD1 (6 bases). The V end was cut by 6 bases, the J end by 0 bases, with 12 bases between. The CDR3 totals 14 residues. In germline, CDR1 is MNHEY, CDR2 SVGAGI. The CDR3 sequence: CASRRDTSSYEQYF. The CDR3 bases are TGTGCCAGCAGACGGGACACCAGCTCCTACGAGCAGTACTTC.

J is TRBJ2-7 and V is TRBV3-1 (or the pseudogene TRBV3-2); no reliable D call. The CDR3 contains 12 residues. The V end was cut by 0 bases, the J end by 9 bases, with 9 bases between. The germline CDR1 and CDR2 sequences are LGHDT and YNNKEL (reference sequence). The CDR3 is CASSQDQVGQYF. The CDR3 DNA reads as TGTGCCAGCAGCCAAGATCAGGTTGGGCAGTACTTC.

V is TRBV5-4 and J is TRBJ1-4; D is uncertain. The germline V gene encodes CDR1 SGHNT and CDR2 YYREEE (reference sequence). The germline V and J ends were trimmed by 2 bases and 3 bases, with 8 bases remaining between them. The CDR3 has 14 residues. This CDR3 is CASSFRSSNEKLFF. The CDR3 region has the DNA TGTGCCAGCAGCTTTCGTAGCTCTAATGAAAAACTGTTTTTT.

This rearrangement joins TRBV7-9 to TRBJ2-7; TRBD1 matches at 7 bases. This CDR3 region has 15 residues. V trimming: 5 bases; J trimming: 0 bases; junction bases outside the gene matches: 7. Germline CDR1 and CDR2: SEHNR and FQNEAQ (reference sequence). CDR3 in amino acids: CASSRDRAFSYEQYF. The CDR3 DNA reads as TGTGCCAGCAGCCGCGACAGGGCTTTCTCCTACGAGCAGTACTTC.

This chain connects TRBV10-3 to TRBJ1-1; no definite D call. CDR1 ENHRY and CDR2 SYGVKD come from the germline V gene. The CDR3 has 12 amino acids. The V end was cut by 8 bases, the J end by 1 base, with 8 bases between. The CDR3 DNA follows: TGTGCCATCGGGCGGGGGAACACTGAAGCTTTCTTT. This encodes CAIGRGNTEAFF.

The CDR3 sequence: CASSYGDTQYF. The CDR3 DNA reads as TGTGCCAGCAGTTACGGGGATACGCAGTATTTT. The chain is built from TRBV6-5 and TRBJ2-3; unclear D gene. Germline V gives CDR1 MNHEY, CDR2 SVGAGI. V was trimmed by 2 bases and J by 6 bases, leaving 3 bases between them. This CDR3 is 11 amino acids long.

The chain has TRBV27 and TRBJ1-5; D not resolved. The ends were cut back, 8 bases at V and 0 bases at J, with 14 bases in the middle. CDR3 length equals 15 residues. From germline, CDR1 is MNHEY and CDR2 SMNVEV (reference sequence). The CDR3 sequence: CASRTLAGSNQPQHF. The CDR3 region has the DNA TGTGCCAGCCGTACACTGGCAGGTAGCAATCAGCCCCAGCATTTT.

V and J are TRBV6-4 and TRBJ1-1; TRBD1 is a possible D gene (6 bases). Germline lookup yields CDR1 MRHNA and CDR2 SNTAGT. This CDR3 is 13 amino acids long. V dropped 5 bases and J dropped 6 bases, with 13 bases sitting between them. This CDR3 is CASSPGDNSEAFF. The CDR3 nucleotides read TGTGCCAGCAGTCCCGGGGACAATTCTGAAGCTTTCTTT.

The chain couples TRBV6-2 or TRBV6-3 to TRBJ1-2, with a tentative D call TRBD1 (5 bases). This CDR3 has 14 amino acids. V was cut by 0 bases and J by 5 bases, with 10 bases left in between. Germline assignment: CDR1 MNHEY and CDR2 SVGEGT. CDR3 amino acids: CASSYSHGAYGYTF. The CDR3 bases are TGTGCCAGCAGTTACTCGCACGGGGCTTATGGCTACACCTTC.

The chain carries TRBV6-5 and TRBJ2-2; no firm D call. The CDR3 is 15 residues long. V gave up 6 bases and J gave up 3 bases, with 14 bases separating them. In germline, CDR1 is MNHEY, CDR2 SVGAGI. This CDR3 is CASRPGQRYTGELFF. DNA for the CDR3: TGTGCCAGCAGGCCCGGCCAGAGGTACACCGGGGAGCTGTTTTTT.

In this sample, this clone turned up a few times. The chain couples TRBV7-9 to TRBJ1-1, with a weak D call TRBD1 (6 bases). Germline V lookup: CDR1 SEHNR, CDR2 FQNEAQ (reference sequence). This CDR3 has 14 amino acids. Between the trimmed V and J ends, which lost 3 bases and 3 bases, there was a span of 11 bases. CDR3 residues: CASSFRGGDTEAFF. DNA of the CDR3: TGTGCCAGCAGCTTCCGGGGGGGCGACACTGAAGCTTTCTTT.

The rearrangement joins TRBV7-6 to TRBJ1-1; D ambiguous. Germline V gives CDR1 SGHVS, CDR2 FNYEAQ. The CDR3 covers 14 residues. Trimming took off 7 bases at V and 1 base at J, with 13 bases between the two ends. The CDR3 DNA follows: TGTGCCAGCACCCTGGGAGCAGGGAACACTGAAGCTTTCTTT. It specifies CASTLGAGNTEAFF. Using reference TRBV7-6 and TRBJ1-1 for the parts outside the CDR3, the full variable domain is GAGVSQSPRYKVTKRGQDVALRCDPISGHVSLYWYRQALGQGPEFLTYFNYEAQQDKSGLPNDRFSAERPEGSISTLTIQRTEQRDSAMYRCASTLGAGNTEAFFGQGTRLTVV.

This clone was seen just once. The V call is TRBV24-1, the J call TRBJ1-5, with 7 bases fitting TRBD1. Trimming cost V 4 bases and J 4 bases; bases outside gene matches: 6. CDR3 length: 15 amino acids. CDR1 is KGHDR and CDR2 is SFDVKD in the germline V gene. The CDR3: CATSEGGQTNQPQHF. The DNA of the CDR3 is TGTGCCACCAGTGAGGGGGGACAGACGAATCAGCCCCAGCATTTT.

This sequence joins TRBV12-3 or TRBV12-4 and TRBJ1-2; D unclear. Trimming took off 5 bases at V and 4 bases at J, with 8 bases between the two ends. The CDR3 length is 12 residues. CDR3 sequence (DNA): TGTGCCAGCAGTCTTGTACCCTATGGCTACACCTTC. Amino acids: CASSLVPYGYTF.

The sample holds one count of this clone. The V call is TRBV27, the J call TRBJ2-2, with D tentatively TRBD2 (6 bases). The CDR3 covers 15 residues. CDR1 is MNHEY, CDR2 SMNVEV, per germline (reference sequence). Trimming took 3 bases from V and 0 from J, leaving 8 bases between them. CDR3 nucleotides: TGTGCCAGCAGTTTGGAGGGAACGAACACCGGGGAGCTGTTTTTT. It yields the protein CASSLEGTNTGELFF.

CDR3 region: CASSYSGVDEGYGYTF. DNA for the CDR3: TGTGCCAGCAGTTACTCGGGAGTGGATGAAGGCTATGGCTACACCTTC. The chain couples TRBV6-2 or TRBV6-3 to TRBJ1-2; D call uncertain. The CDR3 is made up of 16 amino acids. V was pared by 0 bases and J by 4 bases, with 15 bases between. The germline V gene has CDR1 MNHEY and CDR2 SVGEGT.

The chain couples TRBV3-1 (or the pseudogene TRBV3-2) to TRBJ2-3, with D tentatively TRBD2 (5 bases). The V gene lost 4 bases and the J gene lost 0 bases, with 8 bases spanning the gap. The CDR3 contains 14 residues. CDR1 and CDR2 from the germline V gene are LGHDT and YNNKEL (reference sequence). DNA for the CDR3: TGTGCCAGCAGCCTTTCGGGAAGCACAGATACGCAGTATTTT. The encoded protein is CASSLSGSTDTQYF.

CDR3 coding DNA: TGTGCCTGGATTTTTTCGATCCGGGACAGGGGGCTTTACGAGCAGTACTTC. This translates into CAWIFSIRDRGLYEQYF. V usage is TRBV30 and J usage is TRBJ2-7, with 12 bases aligning to TRBD1. CDR1 is GTSNPN and CDR2 is SVGIG in the germline V gene (reference sequence). J lost 4 bases, V lost 4 bases, and 14 bases had no gene match. CDR3 length: 17 amino acids.

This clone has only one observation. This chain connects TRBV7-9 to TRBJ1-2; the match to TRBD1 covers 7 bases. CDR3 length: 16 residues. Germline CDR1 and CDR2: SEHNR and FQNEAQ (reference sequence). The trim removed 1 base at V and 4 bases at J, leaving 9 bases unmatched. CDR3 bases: TGTGCCAGCAGCTTAGGACAGGGCCAAGTGCTCTATGGCTACACCTTC. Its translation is CASSLGQGQVLYGYTF.

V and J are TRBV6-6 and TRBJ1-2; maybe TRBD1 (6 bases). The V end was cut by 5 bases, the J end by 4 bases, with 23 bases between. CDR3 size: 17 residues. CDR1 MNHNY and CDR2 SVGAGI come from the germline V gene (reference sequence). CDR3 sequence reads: CASSPEGGLGIGYGYTF. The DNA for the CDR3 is TGTGCCAGCAGTCCCGAGGGGGGGTTGGGGATCGGCTATGGCTACACCTTC.